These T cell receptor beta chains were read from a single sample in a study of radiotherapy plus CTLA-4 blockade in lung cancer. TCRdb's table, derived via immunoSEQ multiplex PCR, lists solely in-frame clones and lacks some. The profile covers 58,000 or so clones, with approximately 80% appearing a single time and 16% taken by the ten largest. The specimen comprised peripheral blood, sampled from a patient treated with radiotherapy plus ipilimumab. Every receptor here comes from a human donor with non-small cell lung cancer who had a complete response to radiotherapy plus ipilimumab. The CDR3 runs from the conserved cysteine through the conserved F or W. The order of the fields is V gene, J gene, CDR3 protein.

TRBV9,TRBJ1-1,CASSVAWRGAHTEAFF
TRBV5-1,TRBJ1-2,CASSQQGAANYGYTF
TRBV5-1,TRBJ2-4,CASSFRVAKNIQYF
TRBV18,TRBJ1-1,CASSPSTGALNTEAFF
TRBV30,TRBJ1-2,CAWSVWRAWDGYTF
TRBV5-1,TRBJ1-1,CASRPGTGKGDTEAFF
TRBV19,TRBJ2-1,CASTTVAGDKPNEQFF
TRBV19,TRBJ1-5,CASSPGTGLNQPQHF
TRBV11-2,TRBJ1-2,CASRPIRTGGGYTF
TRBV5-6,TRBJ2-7,CASSPLSRQPGYQYF
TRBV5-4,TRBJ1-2,CASSLTVQYGYTF
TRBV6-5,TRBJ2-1,CASSSPGGRAGNEQFF
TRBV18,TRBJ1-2,CASSPSGTGGNYGYTF
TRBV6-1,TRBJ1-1,CARAPYVDTEAFF
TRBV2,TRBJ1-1,CASGQGVNTEAFF
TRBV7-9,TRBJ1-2,CASSLEQPNYGYTF
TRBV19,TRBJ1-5,CASSISSIPGQPQHF
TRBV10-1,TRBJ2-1,CASSNPDGGARVF
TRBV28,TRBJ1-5,CASSISNQPQHF
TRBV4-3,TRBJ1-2,CASSQDLFAGYGYTF
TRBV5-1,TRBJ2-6,CASSLRWEGTGANVLTF
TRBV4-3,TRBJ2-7,CASSQDSTMVEQYF
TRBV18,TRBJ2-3,CASSPPVAGTDTQYF
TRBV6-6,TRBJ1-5,CASSYSGTSGNQPQHF
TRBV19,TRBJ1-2,CASSNPAGGFSYGYTF
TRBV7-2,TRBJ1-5,CASSQGRAGSQPQHF
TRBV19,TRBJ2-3,CASNEGNTDTQYF
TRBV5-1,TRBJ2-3,CASRPLLAGDARDTQYF
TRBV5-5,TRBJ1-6,CASRGRSSSSYNSPLHF
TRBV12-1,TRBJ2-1,CASSFYGLPHREQFF
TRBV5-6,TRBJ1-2,CASTTGGFNLNYGYTF
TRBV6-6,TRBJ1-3,CASSYSSGSSGNTIYF
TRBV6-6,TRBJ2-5,CASSYTRQGWETQYF
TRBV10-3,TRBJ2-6,CAISAYGAGANVLTF
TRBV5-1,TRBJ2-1,CASSLRLAGNGEQFF
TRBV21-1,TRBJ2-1,CASRAGVSYNEQFF
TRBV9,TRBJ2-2,CASSVGAGNTGELFF
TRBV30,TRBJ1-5,CAWKQGNQPQHF
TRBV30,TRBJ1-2,CASLDRGPWGYTF
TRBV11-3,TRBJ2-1,CASSLESGGAYNEQFF
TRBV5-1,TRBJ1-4,CASSTRGQGEKLFF
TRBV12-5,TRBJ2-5,CASGLLVRGKETQYF
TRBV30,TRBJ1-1,CAWGGRRGEFNTEAFF
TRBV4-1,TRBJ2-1,CASSQESLADYNEQFF
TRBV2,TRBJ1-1,CASSALYSLRGTEAFF
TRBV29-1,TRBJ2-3,CSVEGLNTQYF